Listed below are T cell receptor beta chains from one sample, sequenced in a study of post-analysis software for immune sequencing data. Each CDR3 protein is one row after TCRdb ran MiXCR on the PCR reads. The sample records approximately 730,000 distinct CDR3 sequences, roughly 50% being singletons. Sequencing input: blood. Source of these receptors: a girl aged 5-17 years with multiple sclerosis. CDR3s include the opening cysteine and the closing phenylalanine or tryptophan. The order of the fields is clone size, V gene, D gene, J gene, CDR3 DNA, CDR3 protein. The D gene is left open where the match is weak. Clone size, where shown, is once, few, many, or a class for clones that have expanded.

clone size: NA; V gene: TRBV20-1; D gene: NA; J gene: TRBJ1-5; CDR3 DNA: TGCAGTGCTGAGCAGAAGGGATGGGGTCAGCCCCAGCATTTT; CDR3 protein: CSAEQKGWGQPQHF
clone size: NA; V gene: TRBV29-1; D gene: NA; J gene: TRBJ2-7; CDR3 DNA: TGCAGCGTTGAAGATCCCGGGCACGAGCAGTACTTC; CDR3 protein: CSVEDPGHEQYF
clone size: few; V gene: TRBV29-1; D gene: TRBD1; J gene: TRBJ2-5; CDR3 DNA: TGCAGCGGAGACAGGGGACAAGAGACCCAGTACTTC; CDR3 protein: CSGDRGQETQYF
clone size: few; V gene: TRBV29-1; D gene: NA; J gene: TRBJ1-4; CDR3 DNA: TGCAGCGTGGTACGAGGCAAGGGTGAAAAACTGTTTTTT; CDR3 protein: CSVVRGKGEKLFF
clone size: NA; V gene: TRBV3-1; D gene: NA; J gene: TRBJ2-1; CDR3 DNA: TGTGCCAGCAGCCAAGATAGTAGGGGGACTGAGCAGTTCTTC; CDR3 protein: CASSQDSRGTEQFF
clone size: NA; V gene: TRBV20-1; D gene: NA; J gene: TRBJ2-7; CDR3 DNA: TGCAGTGCTAGGGGGCTAGCCTCCTACGAGCAGTACTTC; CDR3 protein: CSARGLASYEQYF
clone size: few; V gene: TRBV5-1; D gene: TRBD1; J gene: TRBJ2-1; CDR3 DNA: TGCGCCAGCAGCTTGGCACAGGGGTCTAGCAATGAGCAGTTCTTC; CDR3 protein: CASSLAQGSSNEQFF
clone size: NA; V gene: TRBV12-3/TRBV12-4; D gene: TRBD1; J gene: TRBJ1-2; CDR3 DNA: TGTGCCAGCAGTGAGGGACAGCTCCGCACCTTC; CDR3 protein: CASSEGQLRTF
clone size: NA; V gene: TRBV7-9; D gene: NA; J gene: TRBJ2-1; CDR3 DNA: TGTGCCAGCAGCCGACAACAGATCGATGTGCAGTTCTTC; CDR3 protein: CASSRQQIDVQFF
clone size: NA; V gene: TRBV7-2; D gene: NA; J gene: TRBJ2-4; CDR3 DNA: TGTGCCAGCAGCACAGGCCTACTAGCCAAAAACATTCAGTACTTC; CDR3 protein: CASSTGLLAKNIQYF
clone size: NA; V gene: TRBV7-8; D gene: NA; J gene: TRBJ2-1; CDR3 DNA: TGTGCCAGCAGCTTACGCCGACAGCTAGCGCAAGGGCAGTTCTTC; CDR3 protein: CASSLRRQLAQGQFF
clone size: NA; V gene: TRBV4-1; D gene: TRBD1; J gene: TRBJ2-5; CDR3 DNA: TGCGCCAGCAGCCAAGCGGACAGGGCTCGGGGGGAGACCCAGTACTTC; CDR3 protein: CASSQADRARGETQYF
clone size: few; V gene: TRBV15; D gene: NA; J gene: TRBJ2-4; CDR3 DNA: TGTGCCACCAGCAGAGGCAGGGGGGTCAAAAACATTCAGTACTTC; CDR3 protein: CATSRGRGVKNIQYF
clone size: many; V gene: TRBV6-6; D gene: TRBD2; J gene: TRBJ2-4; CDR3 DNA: TGTGCCAGCAGCTACTCCGCGGGAGGGCCTAACATTCAGTACTTC; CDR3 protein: CASSYSAGGPNIQYF
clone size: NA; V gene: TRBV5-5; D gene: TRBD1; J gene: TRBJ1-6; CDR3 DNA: TGTGCCAGCACAGGCCGAACCGGGACAGGGCTCGGTTCACCCCTCCACTTT; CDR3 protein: CASTGRTGTGLGSPLHF